These 9 T cell receptor beta chains came from one sample sequenced in a study of blood T cell repertoires in COVID-19. The protocol was immunoSEQ multiplex PCR, while the TCRdb copy is restricted to in-frame clones and leaves out a portion. This sample yields roughly 250,000 clones, of which approximately 85% are seen a single time; roughly 2% belongs to the top ten. The sequencing input was PBMCs or T cells enriched from blood (not recorded which). All receptors derive from a woman aged 45-60 years who had recovered from COVID-19.

The rearrangement uses TRBV5-5 and TRBJ2-4; 7 bases line up with TRBD1. The V gene's germline CDR1 is SGHKS and CDR2 YYEKEE (reference sequence). The CDR3 runs 14 residues. V was pared by 0 bases and J by 5 bases, with 2 bases of the junction left unmatched. The CDR3 region is CASSLVGQENIQYF. The CDR3 coding sequence is TGTGCCAGCAGCTTGGTTGGACAGGAAAACATTCAGTACTTC.

The rearrangement uses TRBV12-3 or TRBV12-4 and TRBJ2-3, with D perhaps TRBD2 (6 bases). CDR3 length: 13 amino acids. V lost 7 bases, J lost 4 bases, and 12 bases lay in between. The CDR3 bases are TGTGCCAGCATTAGCGGAAACTCAGATACGCAGTATTTT. Its translation is CASISGNSDTQYF.

This rearrangement joins TRBV2 to TRBJ2-5; TRBD2 aligns across 10 bases. V lost 6 bases, J lost 1 base, and 5 bases stayed unmatched. There are 15 residues in the CDR3. From germline, CDR1 is SNHLY and CDR2 FYNNEI. The CDR3 DNA is TGTGCCAGCAGAAGACTAGCGGGCCCCCAAGAGACCCAGTACTTC. Translation: CASRRLAGPQETQYF. Filled out from reference TRBV2 and TRBJ2-5, the complete variable domain reads EPEVTQTPSHQVTQMGQEVILRCVPISNHLYFYWYRQILGQKVEFLVSFYNNEISEKSEIFDDQFSVERPDGSNFTLKIRSTKLEDSAMYFCASRRLAGPQETQYFGPGTRLLVL.

This chain uses TRBV5-1 with TRBJ1-5; D gene unclear. V was clipped by 4 bases and J by 0 bases, with 11 bases between them. CDR3 length: 15 amino acids. Looked up from germline, CDR1 is SGHRS and CDR2 is YFSETQ. For the CDR3, the DNA is TGCGCCAGCAGCCCCGGAGGTGTTAGCAATCAGCCCCAGCATTTT. Translating it yields CASSPGGVSNQPQHF.

This chain joins TRBV14 and TRBJ2-7, with TRBD1 matching over 12 bases. Germline loops: CDR1 SGHDN, CDR2 FVKESK. CDR3 length: 14 amino acids. The V and J ends lost 4 bases and 7 bases, in that order; junction bases with no gene match: 5. CDR3 nucleotide sequence: TGTGCCAGCAGCCCCCGGGACAGGGGGCGGGAGCAGTACTTC. Residues: CASSPRDRGREQYF.

The genes are TRBV7-8 and TRBJ1-1; 9 bases align to TRBD1. This CDR3 region has 15 residues. Germline V gene sequence: CDR1 SGHVS, CDR2 FQNEAQ. The J segment lost 9 bases and the V segment lost 5 bases, leaving 13 bases of the junction unmatched. CDR3 protein: CASSPVRGQGGQAFF. The DNA of the CDR3 is TGTGCCAGCAGCCCCGTGCGGGGACAGGGAGGCCAAGCTTTCTTT. Filled out from reference TRBV7-8 and TRBJ1-1, the complete variable domain reads GAGVSQSPRYKVAKRGQDVALRCDPISGHVSLFWYQQALGQGPEFLTYFQNEAQLDKSGLPSDRFFAERPEGSVSTLKIQRTQQEDSAVYLCASSPVRGQGGQAFFGQGTRLTVV.

The chain couples TRBV7-2 to TRBJ2-5; D not resolved. Germline assignment: CDR1 SGHTA and CDR2 FQGNSA. This CDR3 region has 15 residues. V shed 4 bases and J shed 1 base, with 13 bases lying between them. CDR3 nucleotide sequence: TGTGCCAGCAGCTGGCCCACCAGGCCCCAAGAGACCCAGTACTTC. It encodes CASSWPTRPQETQYF.

This clone was observed a single time. The rearrangement joins TRBV14 to TRBJ2-1, with a tentative D call TRBD1 (5 bases). Germline CDR1 is SGHDN and CDR2 is FVKESK. V was cut by 5 bases and J by 5 bases, with 10 bases left in between. The length of the CDR3 is 13 residues. The CDR3 coding sequence is TGTGCCAGCAGCTACGACAGACACAATGAGCAGTTCTTC. This sequence encodes CASSYDRHNEQFF.

The V call is TRBV4-1, the J call TRBJ2-1, with a tentative D call TRBD1 (5 bases). V lost 0 bases and J lost 0, with 12 bases in between. The length of the CDR3 is 17 residues. CDR1 and CDR2 from the germline V gene are MGHRA and YSYEKL. The CDR3 coding sequence is TGCGCCAGCAGCCAAGAACAGGCCGGTGGCTCCTACAATGAGCAGTTCTTC. Translation: CASSQEQAGGSYNEQFF.